This TCR beta chain was sequenced during a study of blood T cell repertoires in COVID-19 (dated by TCRdb to the early 2020s). For the study in its entirety: Samples covering the acute and convalescent phases of COVID-19 were provided by collaborators in the United States, Italy and Spain. The prospective study material was composed of cDNA or gDNA derived from T cells, B-cell-depleted T cells, or PBMCs. The dataset comprised deeply sampled blood TCRbeta repertoires from subjects exposed to, actively infected with, or recovered from COVID-19. The repertoires were released in a freely available public database intended as a resource for research on the immune response to SARS-CoV-2. Samples were obtained from the ongoing ImmuneRACE study (first 160 participants) and from some 1,200 subjects provided by 6 global collaborators. Nearly every sample came with metadata listing a de-identified subject ID, COVID-19 status, age in years and sex. HLA class I and class II types, where available, came from metadata supplied by the sample provider rather than from assay-based typing. General conclusions and limits of the study: How much clinical and demographic metadata was included differed by source and by participant, and the metadata was provided uncurated.

In the case of this clone: Its antigen remains unidentified. No per-base quality is available; no much larger clone lies one base away.

TCRbeta CDR3 regions were amplified from genomic DNA by means of the immunoSEQ Assay, a bias-controlled multiplex PCR. On the study's bioinformatics: Nucleated cell counts per sample were estimated from amplification of reference gene primers within the assay. Sequence reads were collapsed and filtered to measure the absolute abundance of every unique TCRbeta CDR3 rearrangement. Productive Simpson clonality was computed per sample as the square root of Simpson's diversity index over productive rearrangements. Sourced from immuneACCESS, this table was stored by TCRdb with only in-frame sequences that have V and J called. A share of the clones is absent; for the studies checked, an unresolved V gene accounts for under half, and the remainder has no known explanation. V and J calls and clone size come straight from that table; D and trimming were deduced from the DNA. The sample table records roughly 250,000 clones; 75% to 90% of these occur just once. The ten largest make up around 11% of the sample.

Collaborating institutions collected whole blood in K2EDTA tubes following their own protocols. Collaborator samples were shipped for TCRbeta analysis as frozen whole blood, isolated PBMCs, or DNA extracted from either sample type. The germline V gene encodes CDR1 SGHAT and CDR2 FQNNGV. The CDR3 goes from the cysteine to the phenylalanine over 13 residues. Only the CDR3 portion is preserved as DNA: 39 bases, with reading frame beginning at the first base. Clipping removes 11 bases from V and 6 bases from J, with 13 as the unmatched junction base count. Input material: peripheral blood. The sequence is built from TRBV11-2 and TRBJ2-7, with TRBD2 identical over 7 junction bases. The receptor's source is a woman aged 55-70 years with active or convalescent COVID-19. The DNA sequence reads TGTGCCCCACCCAATAGGCGGGGGATCGAGCAGTACTTC. Its product reads: CAPPNRRGIEQYF.